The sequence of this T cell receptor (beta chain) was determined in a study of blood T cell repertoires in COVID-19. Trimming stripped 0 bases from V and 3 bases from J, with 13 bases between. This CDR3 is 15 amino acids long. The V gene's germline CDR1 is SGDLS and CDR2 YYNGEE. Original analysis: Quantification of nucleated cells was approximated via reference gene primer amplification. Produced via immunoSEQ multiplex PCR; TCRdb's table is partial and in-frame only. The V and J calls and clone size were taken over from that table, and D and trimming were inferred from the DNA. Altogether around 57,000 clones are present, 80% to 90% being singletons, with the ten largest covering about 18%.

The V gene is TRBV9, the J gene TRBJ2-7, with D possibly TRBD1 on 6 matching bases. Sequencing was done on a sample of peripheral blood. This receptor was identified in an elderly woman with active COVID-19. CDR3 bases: TGTGCCAGCAGCGTAGAGGGGACACGCGGCTACGAGCAGTACTTC. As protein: CASSVEGTRGYEQYF. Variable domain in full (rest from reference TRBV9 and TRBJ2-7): DSGVTQTPKHLITATGQRVTLRCSPRSGDLSVYWYQQSLDQGLQFLIQYYNGEERAKGNILERFSAQQFPDLHSELNLSSLELGDSALYFCASSVEGTRGYEQYFGPGTRLTVT.